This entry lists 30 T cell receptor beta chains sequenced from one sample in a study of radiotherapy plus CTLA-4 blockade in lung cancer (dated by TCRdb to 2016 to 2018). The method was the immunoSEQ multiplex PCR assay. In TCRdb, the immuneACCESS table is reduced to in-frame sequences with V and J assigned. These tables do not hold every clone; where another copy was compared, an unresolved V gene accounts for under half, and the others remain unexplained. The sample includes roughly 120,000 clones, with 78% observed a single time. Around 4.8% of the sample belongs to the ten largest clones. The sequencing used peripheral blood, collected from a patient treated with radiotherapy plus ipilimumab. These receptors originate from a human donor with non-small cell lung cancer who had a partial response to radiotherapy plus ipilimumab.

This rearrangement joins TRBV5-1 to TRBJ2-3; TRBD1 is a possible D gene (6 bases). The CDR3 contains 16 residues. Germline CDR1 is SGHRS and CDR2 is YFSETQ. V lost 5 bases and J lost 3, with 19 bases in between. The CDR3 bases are TGCGCCAGCAGACCTACCCTACAGGGAAGTACAGATACGCAGTATTTT. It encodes CASRPTLQGSTDTQYF.

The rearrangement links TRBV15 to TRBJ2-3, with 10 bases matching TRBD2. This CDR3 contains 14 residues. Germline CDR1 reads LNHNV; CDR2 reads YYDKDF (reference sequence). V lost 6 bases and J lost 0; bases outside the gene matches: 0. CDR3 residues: CATRLAGSTDTQYF. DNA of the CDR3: TGTGCCACCAGACTAGCGGGGAGCACAGATACGCAGTATTTT.

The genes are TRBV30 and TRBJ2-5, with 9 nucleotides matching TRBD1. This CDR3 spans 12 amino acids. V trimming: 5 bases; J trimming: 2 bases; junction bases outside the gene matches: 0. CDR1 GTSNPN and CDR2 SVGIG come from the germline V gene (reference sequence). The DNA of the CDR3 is TGTGCCTGGGGACAGGGGCAAGAGACCCAGTACTTC. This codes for CAWGQGQETQYF. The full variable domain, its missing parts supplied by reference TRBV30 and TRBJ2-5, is SQTIHQWPATLVQPVGSPLSLECTVEGTSNPNLYWYRQAAGRGLQLLFYSVGIGQISSEVPQNLSASRPQDRQFILSSKKLLLSDSGFYLCAWGQGQETQYFGPGTRLLVL.

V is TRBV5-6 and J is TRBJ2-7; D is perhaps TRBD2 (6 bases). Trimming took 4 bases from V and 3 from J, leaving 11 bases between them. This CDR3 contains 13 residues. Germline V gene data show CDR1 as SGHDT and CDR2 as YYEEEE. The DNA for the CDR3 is TGTGCCAGCAGCCCGGCGGAGGGCTACGAGCAGTACGTC. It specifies CASSPAEGYEQYV.

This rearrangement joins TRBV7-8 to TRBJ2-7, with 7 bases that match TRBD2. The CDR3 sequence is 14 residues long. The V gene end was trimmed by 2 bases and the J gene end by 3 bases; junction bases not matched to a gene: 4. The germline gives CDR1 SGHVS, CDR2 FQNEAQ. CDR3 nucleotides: TGTGCCAGCAGCTTAAGTACTAGCGACTACGAGCAGTACTTC. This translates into CASSLSTSDYEQYF.

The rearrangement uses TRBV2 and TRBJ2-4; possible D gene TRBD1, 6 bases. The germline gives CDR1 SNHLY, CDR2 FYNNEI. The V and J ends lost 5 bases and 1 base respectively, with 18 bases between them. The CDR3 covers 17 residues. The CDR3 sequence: CASSLTGISTAKNIQYF. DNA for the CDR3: TGTGCCAGCAGTCTCACAGGGATTAGTACGGCCAAAAACATTCAGTACTTC.

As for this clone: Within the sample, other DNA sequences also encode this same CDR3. The CDR3 sequence is CASSLAGSSYNEQFF. CDR3 bases: TGTGCCAGCAGTTTAGCGGGGAGCTCCTACAATGAGCAGTTCTTC. The chain recombines TRBV27 with TRBJ2-1, with D possibly matching TRBD2 (6 bases). The germline V and J ends were trimmed by 2 bases and 0 bases, with 8 bases remaining between them. This CDR3 spans 15 amino acids. Germline loops: CDR1 MNHEY, CDR2 SMNVEV (reference sequence).

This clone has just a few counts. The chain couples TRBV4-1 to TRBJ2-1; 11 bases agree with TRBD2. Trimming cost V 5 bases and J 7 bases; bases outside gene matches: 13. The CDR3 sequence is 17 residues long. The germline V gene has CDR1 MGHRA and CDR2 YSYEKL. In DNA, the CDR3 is TGCGCCAGCAGCGTACGTCATCTAGCGGGAGGCGAGAATGAGCAGTTCTTC. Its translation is CASSVRHLAGGENEQFF.

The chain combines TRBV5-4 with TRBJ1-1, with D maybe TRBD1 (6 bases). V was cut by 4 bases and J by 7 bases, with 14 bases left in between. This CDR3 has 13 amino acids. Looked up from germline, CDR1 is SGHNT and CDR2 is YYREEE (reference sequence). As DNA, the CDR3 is TGTGCCAGCAGCCCCCCCGGGACATATGAAGCTTTCTTT. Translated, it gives CASSPPGTYEAFF.

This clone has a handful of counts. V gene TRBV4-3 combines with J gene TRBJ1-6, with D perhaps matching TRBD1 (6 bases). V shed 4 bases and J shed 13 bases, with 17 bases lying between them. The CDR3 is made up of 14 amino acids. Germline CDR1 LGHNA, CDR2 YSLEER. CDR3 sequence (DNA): TGCGCCAGCAGCCTCCAAAAAGACAGGCAGCCCCTCCACTTT. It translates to CASSLQKDRQPLHF.

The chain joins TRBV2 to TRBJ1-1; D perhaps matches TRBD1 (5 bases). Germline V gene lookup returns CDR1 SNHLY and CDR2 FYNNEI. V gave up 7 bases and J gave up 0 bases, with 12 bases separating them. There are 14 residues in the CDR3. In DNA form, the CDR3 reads TGTGCCAGCAATTCCCAGGGCGTGAACACTGAAGCTTTCTTT. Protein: CASNSQGVNTEAFF. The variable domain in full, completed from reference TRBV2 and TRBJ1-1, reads EPEVTQTPSHQVTQMGQEVILRCVPISNHLYFYWYRQILGQKVEFLVSFYNNEISEKSEIFDDQFSVERPDGSNFTLKIRSTKLEDSAMYFCASNSQGVNTEAFFGQGTRLTVV.

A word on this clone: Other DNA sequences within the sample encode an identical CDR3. DNA of the CDR3: TGTGCCACCAGCAGAGATCGACCGGGTTACAATGAGCAGTTCTTC. This codes for CATSRDRPGYNEQFF. V gene TRBV15 combines with J gene TRBJ2-1; D is unresolved. Germline CDR1 and CDR2: LNHNV and YYDKDF (reference sequence). The CDR3 spans 15 residues. V dropped 0 bases and J dropped 4 bases, with 10 bases sitting between them.

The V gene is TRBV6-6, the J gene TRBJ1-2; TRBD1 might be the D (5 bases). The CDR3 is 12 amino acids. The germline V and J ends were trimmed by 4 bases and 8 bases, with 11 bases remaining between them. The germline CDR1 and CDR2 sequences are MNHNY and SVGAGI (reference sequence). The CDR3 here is CASSSWGDGYTF. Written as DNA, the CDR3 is TGTGCCAGCAGTTCGTGGGGGGACGGCTACACCTTC.

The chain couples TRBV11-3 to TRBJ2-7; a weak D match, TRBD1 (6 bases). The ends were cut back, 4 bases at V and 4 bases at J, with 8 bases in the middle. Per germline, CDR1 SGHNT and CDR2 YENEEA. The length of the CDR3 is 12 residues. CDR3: CASSSTGYEQYF. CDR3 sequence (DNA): TGTGCCAGCAGCTCCACAGGGTACGAGCAGTACTTC.

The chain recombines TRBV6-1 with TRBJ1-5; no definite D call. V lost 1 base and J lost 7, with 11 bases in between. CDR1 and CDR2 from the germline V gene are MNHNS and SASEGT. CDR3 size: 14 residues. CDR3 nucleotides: TGTGCCAGCAGTGAAGTCGGGGTTGACCAGCCCCAGCATTTT. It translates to CASSEVGVDQPQHF.

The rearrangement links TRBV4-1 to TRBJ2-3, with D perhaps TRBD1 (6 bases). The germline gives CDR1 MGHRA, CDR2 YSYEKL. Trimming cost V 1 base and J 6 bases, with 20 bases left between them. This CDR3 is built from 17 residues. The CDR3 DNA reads TGCGCCAGCAGCCAAGCACAGGGTGGAGCGTTGGAGGATACGCAGTATTTT. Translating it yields CASSQAQGGALEDTQYF.

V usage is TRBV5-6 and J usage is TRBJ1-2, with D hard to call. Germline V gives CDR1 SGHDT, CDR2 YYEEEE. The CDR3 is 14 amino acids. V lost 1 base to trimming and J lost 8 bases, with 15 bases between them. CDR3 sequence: CASSLRRLSDGYTF. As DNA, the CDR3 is TGTGCCAGCAGCTTGCGTCGGCTAAGCGACGGCTACACCTTC.

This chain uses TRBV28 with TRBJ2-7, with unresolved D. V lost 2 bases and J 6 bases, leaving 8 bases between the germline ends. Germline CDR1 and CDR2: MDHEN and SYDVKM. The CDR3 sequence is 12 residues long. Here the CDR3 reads CASSLNGFEQYV. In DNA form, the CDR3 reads TGTGCCAGCAGTTTAAACGGGTTCGAGCAGTACGTC.

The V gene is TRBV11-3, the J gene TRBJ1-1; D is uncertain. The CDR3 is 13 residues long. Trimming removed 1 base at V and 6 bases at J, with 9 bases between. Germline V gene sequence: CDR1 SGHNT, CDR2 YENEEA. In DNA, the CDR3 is TGTGCCAGCAGCTTAGTCTATCCGGCTGAAGCTTTCTTT. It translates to CASSLVYPAEAFF.

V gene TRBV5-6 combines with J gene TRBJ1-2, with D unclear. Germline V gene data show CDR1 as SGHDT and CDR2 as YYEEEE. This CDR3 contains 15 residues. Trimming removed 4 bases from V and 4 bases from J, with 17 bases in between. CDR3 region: CASSPPPGSVYGYTF. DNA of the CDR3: TGTGCCAGCAGCCCGCCCCCGGGTTCGGTCTATGGCTACACCTTC.

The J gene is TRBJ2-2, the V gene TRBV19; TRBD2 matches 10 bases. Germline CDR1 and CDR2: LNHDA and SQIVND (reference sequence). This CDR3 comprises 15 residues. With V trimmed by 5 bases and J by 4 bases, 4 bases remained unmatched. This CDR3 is CASSWTSGSTGELFF. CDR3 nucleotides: TGTGCCAGTAGTTGGACTAGCGGATCCACCGGGGAGCTGTTTTTT. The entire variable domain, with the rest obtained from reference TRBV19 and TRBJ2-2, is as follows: DGGITQSPKYLFRKEGQNVTLSCEQNLNHDAMYWYRQDPGQGLRLIYYSQIVNDFQKGDIAEGYSVSREKKESFPLTVTSAQKNPTAFYLCASSWTSGSTGELFFGEGSRLTVL.

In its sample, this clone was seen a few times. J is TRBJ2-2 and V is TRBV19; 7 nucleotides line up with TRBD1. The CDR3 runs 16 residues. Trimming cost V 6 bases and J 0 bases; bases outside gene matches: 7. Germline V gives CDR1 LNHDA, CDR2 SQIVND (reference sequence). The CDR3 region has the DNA TGTGCCAGTAGCGGAAGGGGGCGAGCGAACACCGGGGAGCTGTTTTTT. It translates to CASSGRGRANTGELFF.

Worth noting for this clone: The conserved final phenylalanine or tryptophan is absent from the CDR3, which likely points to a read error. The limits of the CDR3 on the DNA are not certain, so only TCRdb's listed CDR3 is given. CDR3 sequence: CASSENHGRML. This rearrangement joins TRBV6-1 to TRBJ1-2; TRBD1 was called by the table and not checked on the DNA. The CDR3 has 11 amino acids, counting both end residues. Germline assignment: CDR1 MNHNS and CDR2 SASEGT.

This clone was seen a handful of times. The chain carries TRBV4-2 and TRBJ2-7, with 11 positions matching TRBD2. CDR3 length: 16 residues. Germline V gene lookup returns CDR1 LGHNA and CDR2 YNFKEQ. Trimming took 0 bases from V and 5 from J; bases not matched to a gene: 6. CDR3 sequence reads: CASSQDATSGSHEQYF. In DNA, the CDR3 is TGTGCCAGCAGCCAAGATGCCACTAGCGGGAGCCACGAGCAGTACTTC.

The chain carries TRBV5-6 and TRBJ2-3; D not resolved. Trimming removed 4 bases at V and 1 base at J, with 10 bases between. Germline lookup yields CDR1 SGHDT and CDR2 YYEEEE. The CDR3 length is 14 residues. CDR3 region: CASSPSPGTDTQYF. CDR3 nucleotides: TGTGCCAGCAGCCCATCGCCGGGCACAGATACGCAGTATTTT.

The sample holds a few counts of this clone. The CDR3 is CASSYRVQMFDNEQFF. The CDR3, as DNA: TGTGCCAGCAGTTACAGGGTTCAAATGTTCGACAATGAGCAGTTCTTC. The rearrangement links TRBV27 to TRBJ2-1, with D perhaps matching TRBD1 (6 bases). There are 16 residues in the CDR3. V was clipped by 4 bases and J by 5 bases, with 18 bases between them. Germline V lookup: CDR1 MNHEY, CDR2 SMNVEV (reference sequence).

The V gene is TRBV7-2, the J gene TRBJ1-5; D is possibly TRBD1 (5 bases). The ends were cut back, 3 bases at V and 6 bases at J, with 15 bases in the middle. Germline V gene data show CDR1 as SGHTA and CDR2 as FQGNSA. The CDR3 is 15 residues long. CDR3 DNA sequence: TGTGCCAGCAGCTTCGGGGTGGGGGGGGGTCAGCCCCAGCATTTT. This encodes CASSFGVGGGQPQHF.

The CDR3 DNA reads as TGTGCCAGCTCCCCCGTTCTAGCGCCCCAAGAGACCCAGTACTTC. Its translation is CASSPVLAPQETQYF. The chain couples TRBV18 to TRBJ2-5; weak D call: TRBD2 (6 bases). The CDR3 runs 15 residues. With 6 bases removed from V and 1 base from J, the gap between germline ends came to 15 bases. CDR1 and CDR2 (germline): KGHSH, LQKENI.

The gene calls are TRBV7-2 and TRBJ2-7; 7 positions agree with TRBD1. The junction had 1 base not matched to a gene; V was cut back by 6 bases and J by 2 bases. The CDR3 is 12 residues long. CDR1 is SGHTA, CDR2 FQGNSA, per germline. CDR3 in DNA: TGTGCCAGCAGGCAGGGGGCCTACGAGCAGTACTTC. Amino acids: CASRQGAYEQYF.

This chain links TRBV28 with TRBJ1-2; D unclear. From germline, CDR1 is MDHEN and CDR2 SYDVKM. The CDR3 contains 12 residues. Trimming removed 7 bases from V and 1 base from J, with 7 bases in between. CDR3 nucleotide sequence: TGTGCCAGCAAGAGTGATAACTATGGCTACACCTTC. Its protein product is CASKSDNYGYTF.